These 26 T cell receptor beta chains came from one sample sequenced in a study of T cell clonotyping in hematopoietic cell transplantation. TCRdb's table, derived via immunoSEQ multiplex PCR, lists solely in-frame clones and lacks some. The sample lists about 14,000 clones, 80% to 90% seen once, with about 13% in the top ten. Source: PBMCs, taken 100 days after allogeneic stem cell transplant. The source is a male patient between 45 and 60 years old who had an allogeneic stem cell transplant from an unrelated donor, so T cells may come from the graft donor. Some clones in this sample may be carry-over from other donors' samples.

V is TRBV7-9 and J is TRBJ2-1; maybe TRBD1 (7 bases). The V end was cut by 6 bases, the J end by 6 bases, with 21 bases between. CDR3 length equals 16 residues. Germline CDR1 SEHNR, CDR2 FQNEAQ (reference sequence). The CDR3 loop reads CASRPSTGTGGNEQFF. As DNA, the CDR3 is TGTGCCAGCAGACCTTCGACAGGGACTGGAGGCAATGAGCAGTTCTTC.

The V call is TRBV7-9, the J call TRBJ2-7; TRBD2 matches 11 bases. V was clipped by 5 bases and J by 2 bases; unmatched bases: 5. Germline CDR1 is SEHNR and CDR2 is FQNEAQ (reference sequence). CDR3 length equals 15 residues. The CDR3 coding sequence is TGTGCCAGCAGCACCGGGACTAGCGGAGCCTACGAGCAGTACTTC. Encoded protein: CASSTGTSGAYEQYF. The full variable domain, its missing parts supplied by reference TRBV7-9 and TRBJ2-7, is DTGVSQNPRHKITKRGQNVTFRCDPISEHNRLYWYRQTLGQGPEFLTYFQNEAQLEKSRLLSDRFSAERPKGSFSTLEIQRTEQGDSAMYLCASSTGTSGAYEQYFGPGTRLTVT.

J is TRBJ2-1 and V is TRBV7-3; TRBD2 agrees at 7 bases. The CDR3 consists of 16 residues. CDR1 and CDR2 (germline): SGHTA, FQGTGA. V lost 5 bases to trimming and J lost 7 bases; unmatched junction nucleotides: 14. This CDR3 reads CASSQPVRAGNNEQFF. The CDR3 coding sequence is TGTGCCAGCAGCCAACCCGTGAGAGCGGGAAATAATGAGCAGTTCTTC.

The V call is TRBV28, the J call TRBJ2-5, with 7 bases lining up with TRBD1. Unmatched junction bases numbered 12, after V lost 3 bases and J lost 5 bases. The CDR3 loop spans 16 amino acids. CDR1 is MDHEN, CDR2 SYDVKM, per germline. CDR3 bases: TGTGCCAGCAGTTTCCTACTAAGAGGGGGCGGCGAGACCCAGTACTTC. It is translated as CASSFLLRGGGETQYF. The entire variable domain, with the rest obtained from reference TRBV28 and TRBJ2-5, is as follows: DVKVTQSSRYLVKRTGEKVFLECVQDMDHENMFWYRQDPGLGLRLIYFSYDVKMKEKGDIPEGYSVSREKKERFSLILESASTNQTSMYLCASSFLLRGGGETQYFGPGTRLLVL.

CDR3 nucleotides: TGCAGCGTTGAAACTAGCGTAAACACAGATACGCAGTATTTT. This encodes CSVETSVNTDTQYF. This chain joins TRBV29-1 and TRBJ2-3, with 7 bases that match TRBD2. Germline CDR1 reads SQVTM; CDR2 reads ANQGSEA. V was clipped by 2 bases and J by 2 bases; unmatched bases: 4. CDR3 length: 14 amino acids.

This chain uses TRBV11-2 with TRBJ2-3; 9 bases are shared with TRBD2. The CDR3 totals 16 residues. The germline gives CDR1 SGHAT, CDR2 FQNNGV. J gave up 3 bases and V 5 bases, and 9 bases lay outside the gene matches. The DNA of the CDR3 is TGTGCCAGCAGCGGGCCGGGCAGCGGGAGGACAGATACGCAGTATTTT. Encoded protein: CASSGPGSGRTDTQYF.

This clone was counted a single time. This chain links TRBV10-3 with TRBJ2-7; TRBD1 matches 9 bases. CDR3 length equals 15 residues. Trimming removed 3 bases from V and 6 bases from J; junction bases left unmatched: 9. CDR1 and CDR2 (germline): ENHRY, SYGVKD. The CDR3 protein is CAISDRGQGSIEQYF. The CDR3 DNA follows: TGTGCCATCAGTGATAGAGGACAGGGGAGTATCGAGCAGTACTTC.

The chain couples TRBV7-2 to TRBJ2-1; 8 bases agree with TRBD2. V shed 5 bases and J 8 bases; nucleotides not matched to a gene: 11. In germline, CDR1 is SGHTA, CDR2 FQGNSA. The CDR3 sequence is 15 residues long. DNA for the CDR3: TGTGCCAGCAGCCCCCCCAGCGGGGGAGGCGATGAGCAGTTCTTC. Protein: CASSPPSGGGDEQFF. Full variable domain (remainder filled in from reference TRBV7-2 and TRBJ2-1): GAGVSQSPSNKVTEKGKDVELRCDPISGHTALYWYRQSLGQGLEFLIYFQGNSAPDKSGLPSDRFSAERTGGSVSTLTIQRTQQEDSAVYLCASSPPSGGGDEQFFGPGTRLTVL.

The chain uses TRBV20-1 and TRBJ2-1; D remains unclear. This CDR3 is 11 amino acids long. V lost 3 bases to trimming and J lost 10 bases, with 10 bases between them. The germline V gene has CDR1 DFQATT and CDR2 SNEGSKA (reference sequence). CDR3 region: CSARLGWEQFF. In DNA form, the CDR3 reads TGCAGTGCTAGGCTGGGGTGGGAGCAGTTCTTC.

The chain recombines TRBV30 with TRBJ1-2; D is unresolved. The CDR3 runs 12 residues. CDR1 is GTSNPN and CDR2 is SVGIG in the germline V gene (reference sequence). The germline V and J ends were trimmed by 1 base and 6 bases, with 9 bases remaining between them. The CDR3 DNA follows: TGTGCCTGGAGTGGGGTCTCTAATGGCTACACCTTC. This gives the protein CAWSGVSNGYTF.

The V and J genes are TRBV5-6 and TRBJ2-3, with a possible D match to TRBD2 (5 bases). CDR3 length: 16 residues. V lost 4 bases, J lost 3 bases, and 18 bases lay in between. Germline assignment: CDR1 SGHDT and CDR2 YYEEEE. The CDR3 here is CASSQEETLGTDTQYF. CDR3 nucleotide sequence: TGTGCCAGCAGCCAGGAGGAGACTCTGGGTACAGATACGCAGTATTTT.

The chain joins TRBV4-2 to TRBJ1-4; weak D call: TRBD1 (6 bases). The germline V and J ends were trimmed by 6 bases and 8 bases, with 13 bases remaining between them. Germline V gene lookup returns CDR1 LGHNA and CDR2 YNFKEQ. The CDR3 spans 13 residues. CDR3 sequence: CASRVGGKEKLFF. CDR3 nucleotide sequence: TGTGCCAGCAGGGTAGGGGGTAAGGAAAAACTGTTTTTT.

This sequence joins TRBV5-8 and TRBJ1-6; possible D gene TRBD1, 6 bases. V was shortened by 1 base and J by 13 bases, with 15 bases between the two germline ends. From germline, CDR1 is SGHTS and CDR2 YDEGEE. This CDR3 has 14 residues. The CDR3 region has the DNA TGTGCCAGCAGCTTGCTCCGGACAGAATGGCCCCTCCACTTT. Its translation is CASSLLRTEWPLHF. The whole variable domain, filled in from reference TRBV5-8 and TRBJ1-6, reads EAGVTQSPTHLIKTRGQQATLRCSPISGHTSVYWYQQALGLGLQFLLWYDEGEERNRGNFPPRFSGRQFPNYSSELNVNALELEDSALYLCASSLLRTEWPLHFGNGTRLTVT.

The chain is built from TRBV6-5 and TRBJ1-6; 8 bases fit TRBD1. The CDR3 spans 14 residues. V lost 7 bases to trimming and J lost 8 bases; unmatched junction nucleotides: 7. From germline, CDR1 is MNHEY and CDR2 SVGAGI. CDR3 loop: CASTDRGEDSPLHF. CDR3 sequence (DNA): TGTGCCAGCACAGACAGGGGAGAGGATTCACCCCTCCACTTT.

The gene calls are TRBV6-5 and TRBJ1-1, with no clear D. The CDR3 extends over 13 amino acids. V was clipped by 9 bases and J by 0 bases, with 11 bases between them. In germline, CDR1 is MNHEY, CDR2 SVGAGI. Written as DNA, the CDR3 is TGTGCCAGTAACCTTGTCATGAACACTGAAGCTTTCTTT. Translating gives CASNLVMNTEAFF.

This chain joins TRBV6-5 and TRBJ2-7; 9 bases line up with TRBD1. The CDR3 runs 16 residues. The germline CDR1 and CDR2 sequences are MNHEY and SVGAGI. Losses at the gene ends were 1 base for V and 0 bases for J; bases not matched to a gene: 4. In DNA form, the CDR3 reads TGTGCCAGCAGTTACTTTTCGACAGGGGGCTCCTACGAGCAGTACTTC. Translation: CASSYFSTGGSYEQYF.

This clone was recorded only once. This chain links TRBV6-6 with TRBJ1-1, with D tentatively TRBD1 (5 bases). V shed 11 bases and J shed 3 bases, with 19 bases lying between them. CDR3 size: 14 residues. Germline CDR1 reads MNHNY; CDR2 reads SVGAGI (reference sequence). The chain's CDR3 is CAGASAQVDTEAFF. In DNA, the CDR3 is TGTGCCGGCGCGTCGGCACAGGTAGACACTGAAGCTTTCTTT.

The CDR3 nucleotides are TGTGCCAGCAGCCCCTATGCCGGGGTCAACCCCACAGATACGCAGTATTTT. This encodes CASSPYAGVNPTDTQYF. The chain links TRBV4-2 to TRBJ2-3, with TRBD2 as a possible D gene (5 bases). Germline V gene data show CDR1 as LGHNA and CDR2 as YNFKEQ. Trimming pared 4 bases from V and 2 bases from J, leaving 19 bases between. The CDR3 runs 17 residues.

The chain combines TRBV7-9 with TRBJ2-2; 10 positions agree with TRBD2. With V trimmed by 5 bases and J by 7 bases, 19 bases remained unmatched. CDR1 SEHNR and CDR2 FQNEAQ come from the germline V gene (reference sequence). The CDR3 has 19 amino acids. The CDR3 bases are TGTGCCAGCAGCCGATTCCGTTTGGGGCTAGCGGGAGAGGACGGGGAGCTGTTTTTT. It specifies CASSRFRLGLAGEDGELFF. The full variable domain, its missing parts supplied by reference TRBV7-9 and TRBJ2-2, is DTGVSQNPRHKITKRGQNVTFRCDPISEHNRLYWYRQTLGQGPEFLTYFQNEAQLEKSRLLSDRFSAERPKGSFSTLEIQRTEQGDSAMYLCASSRFRLGLAGEDGELFFGEGSRLTVL.

The gene calls are TRBV5-5 and TRBJ1-4; D is uncertain. V gave up 0 bases and J gave up 4 bases, with 4 bases separating them. This CDR3 is built from 13 residues. Germline CDR1 reads SGHKS; CDR2 reads YYEKEE (reference sequence). The CDR3 bases are TGTGCCAGCAGCTTGGACCTTAATGAAAAACTGTTTTTT. It encodes CASSLDLNEKLFF.

The rearrangement joins TRBV19 to TRBJ1-4, with 8 bases lining up with TRBD1. Looked up from germline, CDR1 is LNHDA and CDR2 is SQIVND (reference sequence). This CDR3 contains 15 residues. Trimming removed 5 bases from V and 3 bases from J; junction bases left unmatched: 5. The CDR3 DNA sequence: TGTGCCAGTAGTGACCAGGGGGCCGCTAATGAAAAACTGTTTTTT. Protein sequence: CASSDQGAANEKLFF.

The chain is built from TRBV5-1 and TRBJ2-3; D is unresolved. The CDR3 length is 14 residues. Germline V gene lookup returns CDR1 SGHRS and CDR2 YFSETQ. Trimming shortened V by 4 bases and J by 3 bases, and 12 bases separated the two germline ends. The CDR3 spells CASSPIDWTDTQYF. CDR3 in DNA: TGCGCCAGCAGCCCGATTGACTGGACAGATACGCAGTATTTT.

As DNA, the CDR3 is TGCGCCAGCAGCTTGGCGGGCATGTCCGGAAACACCATATATTTT. It yields the protein CASSLAGMSGNTIYF. The chain combines TRBV5-1 with TRBJ1-3, with no clear D. In germline, CDR1 is SGHRS, CDR2 YFSETQ. Trimming stripped 0 bases from V and 4 bases from J, with 11 bases between. CDR3 length: 15 residues.

The chain couples TRBV20-1 to TRBJ2-3; D unresolved. The V end lost 1 base, the J end lost 4 bases, and 3 bases lay between the germline ends. The CDR3 consists of 11 residues. The germline V gene encodes CDR1 DFQATT and CDR2 SNEGSKA (reference sequence). The CDR3 DNA reads as TGCAGTGCTAGAGTCCCAGATACGCAGTATTTT. It translates to CSARVPDTQYF.

This sequence joins TRBV5-1 and TRBJ2-3, with TRBD1 matching 7 bases. Germline values: CDR1 SGHRS, CDR2 YFSETQ. The CDR3 contains 14 residues. With V trimmed by 0 bases and J by 13 bases, 11 bases remained unmatched. The CDR3 region has the DNA TGCGCCAGCAGCTTGGATCGAGGACAGGCTGGGGAGTATTTT. It translates to CASSLDRGQAGEYF.

There are a few counts of this clone. V usage is TRBV2 and J usage is TRBJ2-7; D remains unclear. V lost 3 bases to trimming and J lost 0 bases, with 12 bases between them. This CDR3 has 15 amino acids. Germline V gives CDR1 SNHLY, CDR2 FYNNEI. This CDR3 is CASSEGPNSSYEQYF. CDR3 nucleotide sequence: TGTGCCAGCAGTGAGGGCCCAAATTCCTCCTACGAGCAGTACTTC. Drawing the rest from reference TRBV2 and TRBJ2-7, the complete variable domain is EPEVTQTPSHQVTQMGQEVILRCVPISNHLYFYWYRQILGQKVEFLVSFYNNEISEKSEIFDDQFSVERPDGSNFTLKIRSTKLEDSAMYFCASSEGPNSSYEQYFGPGTRLTVT.